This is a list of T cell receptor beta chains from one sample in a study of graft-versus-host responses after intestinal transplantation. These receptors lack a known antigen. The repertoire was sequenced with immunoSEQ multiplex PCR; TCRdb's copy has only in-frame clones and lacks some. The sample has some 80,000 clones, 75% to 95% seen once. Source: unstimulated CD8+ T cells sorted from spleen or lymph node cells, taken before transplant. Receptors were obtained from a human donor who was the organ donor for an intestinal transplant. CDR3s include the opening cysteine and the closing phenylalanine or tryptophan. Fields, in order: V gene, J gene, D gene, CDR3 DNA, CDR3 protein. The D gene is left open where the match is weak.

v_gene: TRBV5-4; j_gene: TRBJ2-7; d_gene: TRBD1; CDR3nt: TGTGCCAGCAGCCCCAACAGGGGGAGCTCCTACGAGCAGTACTTC; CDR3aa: CASSPNRGSSYEQYF
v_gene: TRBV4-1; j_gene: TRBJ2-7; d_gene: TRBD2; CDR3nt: TGCGCCAGCAGCCAAGATCGGCGGGAGGGCTCCTACGAGCAGTACTTC; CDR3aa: CASSQDRREGSYEQYF
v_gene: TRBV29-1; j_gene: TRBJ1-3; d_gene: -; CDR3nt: TGCAGCGTTGATGGGTCCTCTGGAAACACCATATATTTT; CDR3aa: CSVDGSSGNTIYF
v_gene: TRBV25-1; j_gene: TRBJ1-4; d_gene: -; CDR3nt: TGTGCCACCGGACAGCTCATGGGAAAACTGTTTTTT; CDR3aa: CATGQLMGKLFF
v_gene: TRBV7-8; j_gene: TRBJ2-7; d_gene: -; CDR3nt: TGTGCCAGCAGCTTAGGGGGTAGGAGCTCCTACGAGCAGTACTTC; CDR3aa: CASSLGGRSSYEQYF
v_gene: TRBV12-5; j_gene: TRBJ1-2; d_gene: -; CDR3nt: TGTGCTAGTGGTTTGTCCTATTACAGGGTACGAGTGCTTTTTGGCTACACCTTC; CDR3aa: CASGLSYYRVRVLFGYTF
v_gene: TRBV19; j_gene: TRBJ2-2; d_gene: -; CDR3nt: TGTGCCAGTAGTGCATACAGGGAAACCGGGGAGCTGTTTTTT; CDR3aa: CASSAYRETGELFF
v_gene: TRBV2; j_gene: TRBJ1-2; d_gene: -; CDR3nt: TGTGCCAGCAGTGTCTTCGAAGACGGAGCTAACTATGGCTACACCTTC; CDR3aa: CASSVFEDGANYGYTF
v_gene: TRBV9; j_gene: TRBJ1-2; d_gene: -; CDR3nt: TGTGCCAGCAGCGGGATATCCTATGGCTACACCTTC; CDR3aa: CASSGISYGYTF
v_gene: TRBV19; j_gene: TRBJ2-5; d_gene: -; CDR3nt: TGTGCCAGTAGTCCCCCTCAGGGGCGCCAAGAGACCCAGTACTTC; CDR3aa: CASSPPQGRQETQYF
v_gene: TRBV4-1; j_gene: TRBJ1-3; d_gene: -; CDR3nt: TGCGCCAGCAGCCTGGTAACGGGAGCTGGAAACACCATATATTTT; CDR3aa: CASSLVTGAGNTIYF
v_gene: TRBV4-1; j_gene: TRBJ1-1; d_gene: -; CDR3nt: TGCGCCAGCAGCAAGCGGGGCAGAAGATGGAACACTGAAGCTTTCTTT; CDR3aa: CASSKRGRRWNTEAFF
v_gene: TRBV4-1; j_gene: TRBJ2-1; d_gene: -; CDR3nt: TGCGCCAGCAGCCCCCCCCCATCGGTCTACAATGAGCAGTTCTTC; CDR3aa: CASSPPPSVYNEQFF
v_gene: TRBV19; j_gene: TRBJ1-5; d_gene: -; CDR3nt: TGTGCCAGTAGGTCCTTGGGGTATAGCAATCAGCCCCAGCATTTT; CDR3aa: CASRSLGYSNQPQHF
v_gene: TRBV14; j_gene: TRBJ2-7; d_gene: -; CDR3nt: TGTGCCAGCAGCCAAGAAGAGGACAGCTACGAGCAGTACTTC; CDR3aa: CASSQEEDSYEQYF
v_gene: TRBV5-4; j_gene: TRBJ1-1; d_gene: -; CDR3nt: TGTGCCAGCAGCTTCGGGGGAACCACTGAAGCTTTCTTT; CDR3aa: CASSFGGTTEAFF
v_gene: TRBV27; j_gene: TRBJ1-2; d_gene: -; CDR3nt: TGTGCCAGCAGTCCAACAGGGTCAGGGGGCTACACCTTC; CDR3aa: CASSPTGSGGYTF